This T cell receptor beta chain was sequenced in a study of OX40 agonist ivuxolimab in advanced cancers. Looked up from germline, CDR1 is SGHDT and CDR2 is YYEEEE. The CDR3 extends over 14 amino acids. Trimming took off 1 base at V and 0 bases at J, with 5 bases between the two ends. The study's findings and limits: CD8+ T cells were the subset that, on average, had more expanded clones than CD4+.

Concerning this clone itself: Its target is unknown.

Some clones are missing from TCRdb's copy, which holds only in-frame ones; the method was immunoSEQ multiplex PCR. The sample yields 99,000 or so clones, 90% to 95% seen once. The TCR originated in an adult with an advanced solid tumor such as melanoma, head and neck, liver or kidney cancer. The sequenced sample was CD4+ or CD8+ T cells sorted from blood, obtained in a trial of the OX40 agonist ivuxolimab. The rearrangement joins TRBV5-6 to TRBJ1-3; D gene ambiguous. In nucleotides, the CDR3 is TGTGCCAGCAGCTTGAGGGACTCTGGAAACACCATATATTTT. Protein: CASSLRDSGNTIYF.